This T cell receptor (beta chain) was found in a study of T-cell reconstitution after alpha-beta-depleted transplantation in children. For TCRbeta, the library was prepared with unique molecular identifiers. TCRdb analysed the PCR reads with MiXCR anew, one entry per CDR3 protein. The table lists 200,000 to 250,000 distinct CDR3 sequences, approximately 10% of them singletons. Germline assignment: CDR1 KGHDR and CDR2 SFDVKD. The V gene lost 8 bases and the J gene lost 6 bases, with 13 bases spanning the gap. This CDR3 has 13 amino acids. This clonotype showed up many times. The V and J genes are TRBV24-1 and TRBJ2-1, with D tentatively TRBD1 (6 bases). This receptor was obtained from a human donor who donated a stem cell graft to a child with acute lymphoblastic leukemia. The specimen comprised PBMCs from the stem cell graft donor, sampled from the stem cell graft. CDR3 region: CATMAGAFNEQFF. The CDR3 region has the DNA TGTGCCACCATGGCAGGGGCGTTCAATGAGCAGTTCTTC.